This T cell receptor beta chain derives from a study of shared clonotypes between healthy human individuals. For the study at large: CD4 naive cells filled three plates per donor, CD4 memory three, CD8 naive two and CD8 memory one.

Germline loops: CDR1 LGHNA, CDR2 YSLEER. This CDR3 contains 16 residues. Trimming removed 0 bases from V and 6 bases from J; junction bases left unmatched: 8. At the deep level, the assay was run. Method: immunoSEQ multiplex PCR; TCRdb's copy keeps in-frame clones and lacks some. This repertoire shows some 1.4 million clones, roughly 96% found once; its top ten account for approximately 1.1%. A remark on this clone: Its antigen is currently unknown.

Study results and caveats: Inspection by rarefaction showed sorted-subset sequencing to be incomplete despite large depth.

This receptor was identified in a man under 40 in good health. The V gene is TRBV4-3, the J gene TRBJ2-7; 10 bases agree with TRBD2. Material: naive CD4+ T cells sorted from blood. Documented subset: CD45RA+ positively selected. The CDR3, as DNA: TGCGCCAGCAGCCAAGATCGAGGGCTAGCGGGAGCCGAGCAGTACTTC. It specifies CASSQDRGLAGAEQYF.